Listed below are T cell receptor beta chains from one sample, sequenced in a study of technical replicates of blood from a handful of donors. The table came from immunoSEQ multiplex PCR; TCRdb's copy has only in-frame clones and leaves some out. The table has around 29,000 clones, around nine tenths seen once; the top ten hold about 4%. Sequenced material: PBMCs. The receptor source for this set is a human donor in good health. Some clones in this sample may be carry-over from other donors' samples. CDR3s include the opening cysteine and the closing phenylalanine or tryptophan. D genes are given only for firm matches.

d_call: TRBD2
cdr3_length: 15
v_call: TRBV27
cdr3_aa: CASSLSSGGAYEQYF

d_call: .
cdr3_length: 11
v_call: TRBV29-1
cdr3_aa: CSGVKSEAQYF

d_call: TRBD2
cdr3_length: 17
v_call: TRBV7-8
cdr3_aa: CASSRPPSGTDYNEQFF

d_call: TRBD1
cdr3_length: 14
v_call: TRBV6-1
cdr3_aa: CASRAGTGYYEQYF

d_call: TRBD1
cdr3_length: 16
v_call: TRBV19
cdr3_aa: CASSITSGGSNTEAFF

d_call: TRBD1
cdr3_length: 15
v_call: TRBV18
cdr3_aa: CASSGRQGRESEAFF

d_call: .
cdr3_length: 14
v_call: TRBV7-2
cdr3_aa: CASSLGEALNIQYF

d_call: .
cdr3_length: 13
v_call: TRBV4-2
cdr3_aa: CASSPQGNYGYTF

d_call: .
cdr3_length: 15
v_call: TRBV10-3
cdr3_aa: CAISEGPGWIYEQYF

d_call: .
cdr3_length: 15
v_call: TRBV5-8
cdr3_aa: CASSSRGGVEETQYF

d_call: .
cdr3_length: 16
v_call: TRBV6-1
cdr3_aa: CASSELYSTSTDTQYF

d_call: .
cdr3_length: 14
v_call: TRBV5-5
cdr3_aa: CASSIQGGNQPQHF

d_call: .
cdr3_length: 14
v_call: TRBV6-6
cdr3_aa: CASSSSGQYNEQFF

d_call: .
cdr3_length: 14
v_call: TRBV4-2
cdr3_aa: CASSPILGTGSAFF

d_call: TRBD1
cdr3_length: 14
v_call: TRBV10-3
cdr3_aa: CAISQDRDNQPQHF

d_call: TRBD1
cdr3_length: 12
v_call: TRBV2
cdr3_aa: CASRIDRDGYTF

d_call: .
cdr3_length: 13
v_call: TRBV4-1
cdr3_aa: CASSQDPGGEQFF

d_call: .
cdr3_length: 12
v_call: TRBV7-2
cdr3_aa: CASSLDLRTQYF

d_call: .
cdr3_length: 12
v_call: TRBV10-2
cdr3_aa: CASSEQGYGYTF